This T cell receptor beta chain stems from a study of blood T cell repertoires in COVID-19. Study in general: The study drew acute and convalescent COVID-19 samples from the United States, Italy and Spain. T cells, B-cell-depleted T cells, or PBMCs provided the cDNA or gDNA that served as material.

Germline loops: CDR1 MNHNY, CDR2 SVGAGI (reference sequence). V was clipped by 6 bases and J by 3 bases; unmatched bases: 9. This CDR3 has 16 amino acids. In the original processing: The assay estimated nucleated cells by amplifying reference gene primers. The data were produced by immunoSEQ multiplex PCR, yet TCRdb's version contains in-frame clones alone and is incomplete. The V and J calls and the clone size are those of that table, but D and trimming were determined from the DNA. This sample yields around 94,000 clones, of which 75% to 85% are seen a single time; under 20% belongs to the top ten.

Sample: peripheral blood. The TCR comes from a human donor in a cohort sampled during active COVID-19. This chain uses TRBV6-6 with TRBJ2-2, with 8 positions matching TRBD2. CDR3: CASSRKRESYTGELFF. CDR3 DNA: TGTGCCAGCAGCCGAAAGCGGGAGAGTTACACCGGGGAGCTGTTTTTT.